Presented here are 22 T cell receptor beta chains from one specimen sequenced in a study of control samples from healthy donors and cancer patients. Generated by immunoSEQ multiplex PCR, the TCRdb table keeps only in-frame clones and is missing some. The sample contains some 120,000 clones, over 75% of which appear only once. Sequences were obtained from blood. These receptors all stem from a man aged 18-30 years in good health.

The rearrangement uses TRBV5-4 and TRBJ1-1; a weak D match, TRBD1 (6 bases). Looked up from germline, CDR1 is SGHNT and CDR2 is YYREEE (reference sequence). The CDR3 runs 14 residues. Trimming shortened V by 4 bases and J by 8 bases, and 18 bases separated the two germline ends. The CDR3 region is CASSRETGRGEAFF. The CDR3 bases are TGTGCCAGCAGCCGGGAAACAGGGAGGGGAGAAGCTTTCTTT.

The V call is TRBV5-4, the J call TRBJ1-1, with D possibly matching TRBD1 (5 bases). The CDR3 extends over 15 amino acids. V dropped 2 bases and J dropped 0 bases, with 11 bases sitting between them. Germline V CDR1 and CDR2: SGHNT, YYREEE (reference sequence). The CDR3 loop reads CASSFGGDMNTEAFF. For the CDR3, the DNA is TGTGCCAGCAGCTTCGGGGGTGACATGAACACTGAAGCTTTCTTT.

This chain uses TRBV7-2 with TRBJ2-5, with D tentatively TRBD2 (6 bases). The germline gives CDR1 SGHTA, CDR2 FQGNSA. The length of the CDR3 is 14 residues. The V end lost 5 bases, the J end lost 3 bases, and 13 bases lay between the germline ends. The CDR3 here is CASSLGRGKETQYF. CDR3 in DNA: TGTGCCAGCAGCCTTGGGCGGGGTAAAGAGACCCAGTACTTC.

This clone has a single count. The rearrangement uses TRBV2 and TRBJ2-7; 8 bases agree with TRBD1. The V and J ends lost 6 bases and 2 bases, in that order; junction bases with no gene match: 6. Germline V gene data show CDR1 as SNHLY and CDR2 as FYNNEI. This CDR3 has 14 residues. The CDR3: CASRDPGQAYEQYF. CDR3 nucleotides: TGTGCCAGCAGAGACCCGGGACAGGCCTACGAGCAGTACTTC.

The chain is built from TRBV5-4 and TRBJ2-7; perhaps TRBD1 as D (5 bases). Germline CDR1 reads SGHNT; CDR2 reads YYREEE (reference sequence). V dropped 2 bases and J dropped 3 bases, with 6 bases sitting between them. The CDR3 sequence is 12 residues long. For the CDR3, the DNA is TGTGCCAGCAGCTTCCAGGGCTACGAGCAGTACTTC. Translation gives CASSFQGYEQYF.

This clone has only one observation. The chain uses TRBV6-5 and TRBJ2-5; 7 nucleotides match TRBD1. The CDR3 is 13 residues long. The V and J ends lost 7 bases and 2 bases, in that order; junction bases with no gene match: 4. In germline, CDR1 is MNHEY, CDR2 SVGAGI. CDR3 loop: CASTKQGQETQYF. CDR3 sequence (DNA): TGTGCCAGCACGAAACAGGGGCAAGAGACCCAGTACTTC.

The chain has TRBV9 and TRBJ2-1; no clear D. Trimming shortened V by 0 bases and J by 6 bases, and 7 bases separated the two germline ends. Germline CDR1 SGDLS, CDR2 YYNGEE. The CDR3 has 13 residues. The CDR3 nucleotides read TGTGCCAGCAGCGTAGGGGTCGTCAATGAGCAGTTCTTC. This encodes CASSVGVVNEQFF.

The chain couples TRBV30 to TRBJ1-1, with D tentatively TRBD1 (6 bases). Trimming took 2 bases from V and 0 from J, leaving 7 bases between them. Germline lookup yields CDR1 GTSNPN and CDR2 SVGIG (reference sequence). This CDR3 is built from 13 residues. CDR3: CAWSQGMNTEAFF. CDR3 nucleotides: TGTGCCTGGAGTCAGGGGATGAACACTGAAGCTTTCTTT.

The chain has TRBV5-1 and TRBJ2-7, with D perhaps given as TRBD1 or TRBD2 (6 bases each). Germline CDR1 and CDR2: SGHRS and YFSETQ. This CDR3 region has 13 residues. V was clipped by 4 bases and J by 0 bases, with 8 bases between them. In DNA form, the CDR3 reads TGCGCCAGCAGCGCGGGACACTCCTACGAGCAGTACTTC. This gives the protein CASSAGHSYEQYF.

The genes are TRBV9 and TRBJ2-1; 8 bases align to TRBD2. The V and J ends lost 2 bases and 9 bases, in that order; junction bases with no gene match: 4. CDR1 SGDLS and CDR2 YYNGEE come from the germline V gene. This CDR3 spans 13 amino acids. The CDR3 protein is CASSVPGGGEQFF. The CDR3 DNA sequence: TGTGCCAGCAGCGTCCCGGGAGGGGGTGAGCAGTTCTTC.

The CDR3 protein is CASSQGAGSTDTQYF. The CDR3 coding sequence is TGCGCCAGCAGCCAAGGCGCGGGGAGCACAGATACGCAGTATTTT. The chain recombines TRBV4-1 with TRBJ2-3, with a weak D call TRBD2 (6 bases). Germline V gene data show CDR1 as MGHRA and CDR2 as YSYEKL. The CDR3 is 15 amino acids. Trimming pared 1 base from V and 0 bases from J, leaving 8 bases between.

The chain links TRBV7-8 to TRBJ2-6; 7 nucleotides align to TRBD2. The CDR3 spans 19 residues. J was trimmed by 1 base and V by 5 bases; bases with no gene match: 14. In germline, CDR1 is SGHVS, CDR2 FQNEAQ. DNA of the CDR3: TGTGCCAGCAGCCCAGCCCGTGTAGCGGGCCTTTCTGGGGCCAACGTCCTGACTTTC. It codes for CASSPARVAGLSGANVLTF.

This chain connects TRBV6-1 to TRBJ2-7; the D gene is possibly TRBD2 (5 bases). Germline lookup yields CDR1 MNHNS and CDR2 SASEGT. CDR3 length: 13 amino acids. Trimming removed 2 bases from V and 3 bases from J, with 8 bases in between. CDR3 residues: CASSERGSYEQYV. The CDR3 nucleotides read TGTGCCAGCAGTGAACGGGGTAGCTACGAGCAGTACGTC.

The DNA for the CDR3 is TGTGCCAGCAGCCCCTCCCCGGGGCCGTTGGATGAGCAGTTCTTC. It encodes CASSPSPGPLDEQFF. This chain uses TRBV6-2 or TRBV6-3 with TRBJ2-1, with D perhaps given as TRBD1 or TRBD2 (5 bases each). V was shortened by 6 bases and J by 8 bases, with 20 bases between the two germline ends. Germline CDR1 and CDR2: MNHEY and SVGEGT. This CDR3 is 15 amino acids long.

The genes are TRBV15 and TRBJ2-4; D is undetermined. Germline CDR1 reads LNHNV; CDR2 reads YYDKDF (reference sequence). V lost 1 base to trimming and J lost 0 bases, with 16 bases between them. The CDR3 consists of 18 residues. CDR3 nucleotide sequence: TGTGCCACCAGCAGAGGTGATCGGTCCCTTTTAGCCAAAAACATTCAGTACTTC. Protein: CATSRGDRSLLAKNIQYF.

The V call is TRBV30, the J call TRBJ1-1, with D uncertain. Germline V gives CDR1 GTSNPN, CDR2 SVGIG (reference sequence). Between the trimmed V and J ends, which lost 2 bases and 7 bases, there was a span of 11 bases. The CDR3 extends over 12 amino acids. The CDR3 here is CAWSTESREAFF. The CDR3 bases are TGTGCCTGGAGTACCGAAAGCCGTGAAGCTTTCTTT.

The chain uses TRBV10-1 and TRBJ2-1; D gene uncertain. V lost 3 bases, J lost 10 bases, and 7 bases lay in between. In germline, CDR1 is WNHNN, CDR2 SYGVQD (reference sequence). The CDR3 is 11 residues long. The CDR3 DNA is TGCGCCAGCAGTGATCAGACAGAGCAGTTCTTC. It is translated as CASSDQTEQFF.

CDR3 nucleotides: TGTGCCAGCAGCTTAATACAGTATGGAAACACTGAAGCTTTCTTT. This translates into CASSLIQYGNTEAFF. The rearrangement uses TRBV7-9 and TRBJ1-1; D uncertain. Deletions cut 2 bases from V and 2 bases from J, with 12 bases between. Germline loops: CDR1 SEHNR, CDR2 FQNEAQ (reference sequence). CDR3 length: 15 amino acids.

V is TRBV7-6 and J is TRBJ2-7; perhaps TRBD2 as D (6 bases). The CDR3 contains 15 residues. The germline V gene encodes CDR1 SGHVS and CDR2 FNYEAQ. V was cut by 5 bases and J by 7 bases, with 21 bases left in between. The CDR3 DNA is TGTGCCAGCAGCGCGCGGAGGGACTTTCAGGGAGAGCAGTACGTC. Its translation: CASSARRDFQGEQYV.

V is TRBV19 and J is TRBJ2-1, with D maybe TRBD2 (6 bases). V was pared by 10 bases and J by 3 bases, with 16 bases between. The CDR3 contains 14 residues. CDR1 and CDR2 (germline): LNHDA, SQIVND (reference sequence). CDR3 sequence: CATLPGRNYNEQFF. CDR3 in DNA: TGTGCCACCCTACCCGGGAGAAACTACAATGAGCAGTTCTTC.

J is TRBJ2-7 and V is TRBV5-8; a weak D match, TRBD1 (6 bases). The CDR3 is 15 amino acids. Trimming took 6 bases from V and 3 from J, leaving 19 bases between them. Germline V gives CDR1 SGHTS, CDR2 YDEGEE. CDR3 DNA sequence: TGTGCCAGCATCGAAGACGGGACATGGAACTACGAGCAGTACTTC. This translates into CASIEDGTWNYEQYF.

This clone came up once. The rearrangement links TRBV7-2 to TRBJ2-2, with a tentative D call TRBD1 (7 bases). Trimming removed 9 bases from V and 5 bases from J, with 13 bases in between. Germline values: CDR1 SGHTA, CDR2 FQGNSA. The CDR3 totals 13 residues. The CDR3 sequence is CASAGQLTGELFF. Written as DNA, the CDR3 is TGTGCCAGTGCGGGACAGCTGACCGGGGAGCTGTTTTTT.